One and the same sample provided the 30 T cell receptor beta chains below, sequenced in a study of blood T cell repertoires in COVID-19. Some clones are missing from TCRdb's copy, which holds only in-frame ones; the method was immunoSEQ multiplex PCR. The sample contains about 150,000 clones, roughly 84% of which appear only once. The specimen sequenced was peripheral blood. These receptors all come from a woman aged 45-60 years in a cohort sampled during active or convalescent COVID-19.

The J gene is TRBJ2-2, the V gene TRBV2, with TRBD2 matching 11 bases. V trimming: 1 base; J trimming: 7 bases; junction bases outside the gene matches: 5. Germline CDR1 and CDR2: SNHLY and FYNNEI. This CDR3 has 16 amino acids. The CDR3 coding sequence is TGTGCCAGCAGTGAAGATAGCGGGGGGGCAAACGGGGAGCTGTTTTTT. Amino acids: CASSEDSGGANGELFF.

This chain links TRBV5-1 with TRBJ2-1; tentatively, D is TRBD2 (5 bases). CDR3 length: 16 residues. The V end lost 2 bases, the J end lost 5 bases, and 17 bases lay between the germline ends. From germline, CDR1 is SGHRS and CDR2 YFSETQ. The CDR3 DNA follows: TGCGCCAGCAGCTTCGAGGGCACTTTACGGGACAATGAGCAGTTCTTC. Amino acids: CASSFEGTLRDNEQFF.

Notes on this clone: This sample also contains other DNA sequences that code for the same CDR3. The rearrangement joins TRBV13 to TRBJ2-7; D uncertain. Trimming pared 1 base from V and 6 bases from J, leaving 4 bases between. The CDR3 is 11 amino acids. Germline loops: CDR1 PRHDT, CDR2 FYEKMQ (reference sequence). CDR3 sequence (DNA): TGTGCCAGCAGCTTAGTTAGCGAGCAGTACTTC. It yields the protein CASSLVSEQYF.

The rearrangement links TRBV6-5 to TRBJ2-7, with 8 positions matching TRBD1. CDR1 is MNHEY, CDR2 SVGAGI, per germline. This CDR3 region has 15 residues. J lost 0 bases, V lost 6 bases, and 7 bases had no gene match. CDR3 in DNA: TGTGCCAGCAGACAAGCGGACAGGGCCTCCTACGAGCAGTACTTC. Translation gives CASRQADRASYEQYF.

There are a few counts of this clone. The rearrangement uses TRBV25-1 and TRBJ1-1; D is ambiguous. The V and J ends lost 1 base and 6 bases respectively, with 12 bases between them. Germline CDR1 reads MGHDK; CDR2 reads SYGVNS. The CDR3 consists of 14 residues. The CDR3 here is CASSEFGPGAEAFF. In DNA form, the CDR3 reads TGTGCCAGCAGTGAATTTGGGCCCGGGGCTGAAGCTTTCTTT. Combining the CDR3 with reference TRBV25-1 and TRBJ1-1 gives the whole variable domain EADIYQTPRYLVIGTGKKITLECSQTMGHDKMYWYQQDPGMELHLIHYSYGVNSTEKGDLSSESTVSRIRTEHFPLTLESARPSHTSQYLCASSEFGPGAEAFFGQGTRLTVV.

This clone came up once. The chain's CDR3 is CASVAGGPFSRTGELFF. As DNA, the CDR3 is TGTGCCAGCGTAGCGGGGGGGCCTTTTTCGCGCACCGGGGAGCTGTTTTTT. V gene TRBV2 combines with J gene TRBJ2-2, with 11 bases fitting TRBD2. Trimming removed 8 bases from V and 4 bases from J; junction bases left unmatched: 12. The germline CDR1 and CDR2 sequences are SNHLY and FYNNEI. The CDR3 extends over 17 amino acids.

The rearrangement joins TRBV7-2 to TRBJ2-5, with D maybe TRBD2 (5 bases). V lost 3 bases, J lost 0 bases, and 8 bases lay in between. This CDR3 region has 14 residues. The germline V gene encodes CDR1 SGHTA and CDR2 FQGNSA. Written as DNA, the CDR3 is TGTGCCAGCAGCTTGGACTGGTACCAAGAGACCCAGTACTTC. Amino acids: CASSLDWYQETQYF.

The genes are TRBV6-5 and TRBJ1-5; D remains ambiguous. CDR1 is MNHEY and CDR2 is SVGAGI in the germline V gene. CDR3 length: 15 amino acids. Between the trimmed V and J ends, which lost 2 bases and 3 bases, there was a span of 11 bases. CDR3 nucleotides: TGTGCCAGCAGTTACGATGGAGCGGTCAATCAGCCCCAGCATTTT. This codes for CASSYDGAVNQPQHF.

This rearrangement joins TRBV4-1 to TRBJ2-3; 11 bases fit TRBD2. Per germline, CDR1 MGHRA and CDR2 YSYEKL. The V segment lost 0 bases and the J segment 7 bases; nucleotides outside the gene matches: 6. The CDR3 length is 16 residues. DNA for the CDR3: TGCGCCAGCAGCCAAGACACTAGCGGGGGCGGGTATACGCAGTATTTT. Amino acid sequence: CASSQDTSGGGYTQYF.

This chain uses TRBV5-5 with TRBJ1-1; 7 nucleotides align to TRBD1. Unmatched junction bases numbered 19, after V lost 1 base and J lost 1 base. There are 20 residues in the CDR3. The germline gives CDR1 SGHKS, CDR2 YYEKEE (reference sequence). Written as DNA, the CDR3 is TGTGCCAGCAGCTTGAATGTTCGAATTAGACAGGGTGGTTGGAACACTGAAGCTTTCTTT. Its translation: CASSLNVRIRQGGWNTEAFF.

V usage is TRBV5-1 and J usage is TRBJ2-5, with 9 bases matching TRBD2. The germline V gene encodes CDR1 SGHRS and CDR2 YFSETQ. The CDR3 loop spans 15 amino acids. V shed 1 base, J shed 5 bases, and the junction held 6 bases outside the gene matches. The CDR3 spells CASSLSAGGRETQYF. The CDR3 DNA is TGCGCCAGCAGCTTGTCCGCGGGGGGGCGGGAGACCCAGTACTTC.

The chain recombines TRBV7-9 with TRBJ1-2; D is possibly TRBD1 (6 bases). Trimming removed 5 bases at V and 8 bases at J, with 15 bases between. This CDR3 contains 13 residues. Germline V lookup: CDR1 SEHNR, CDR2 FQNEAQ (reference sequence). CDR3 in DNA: TGTGCCAGCAGCCAGCCGGGGGGCGTAGGCTACACCTTC. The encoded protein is CASSQPGGVGYTF. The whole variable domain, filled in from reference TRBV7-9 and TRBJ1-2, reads DTGVSQNPRHKITKRGQNVTFRCDPISEHNRLYWYRQTLGQGPEFLTYFQNEAQLEKSRLLSDRFSAERPKGSFSTLEIQRTEQGDSAMYLCASSQPGGVGYTFGSGTRLTVV.

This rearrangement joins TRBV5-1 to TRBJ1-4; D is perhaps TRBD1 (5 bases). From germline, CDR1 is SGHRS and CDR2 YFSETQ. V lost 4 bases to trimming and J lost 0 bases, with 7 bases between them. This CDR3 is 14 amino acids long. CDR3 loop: CASSTQATNEKLFF. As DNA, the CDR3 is TGCGCCAGCAGCACACAGGCAACTAATGAAAAACTGTTTTTT.

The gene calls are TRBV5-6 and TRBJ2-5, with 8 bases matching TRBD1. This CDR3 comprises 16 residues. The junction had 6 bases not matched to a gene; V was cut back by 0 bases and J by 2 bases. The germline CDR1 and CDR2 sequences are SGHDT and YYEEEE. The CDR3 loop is CASSLDQGARQETQYF. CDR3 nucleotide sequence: TGTGCCAGCAGCTTGGACCAGGGGGCCAGACAAGAGACCCAGTACTTC. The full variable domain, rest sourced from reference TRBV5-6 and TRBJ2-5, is DAGVTQSPTHLIKTRGQQVTLRCSPKSGHDTVSWYQQALGQGPQFIFQYYEEEERQRGNFPDRFSGHQFPNYSSELNVNALLLGDSALYLCASSLDQGARQETQYFGPGTRLLVL.

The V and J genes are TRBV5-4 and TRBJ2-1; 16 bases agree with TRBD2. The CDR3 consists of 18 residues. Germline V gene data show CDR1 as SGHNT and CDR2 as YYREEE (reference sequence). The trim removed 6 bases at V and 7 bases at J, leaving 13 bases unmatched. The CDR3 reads CASTPGTSGGATMNEQFF. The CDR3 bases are TGTGCCAGCACCCCCGGGACTAGCGGGGGGGCTACCATGAATGAGCAGTTCTTC.

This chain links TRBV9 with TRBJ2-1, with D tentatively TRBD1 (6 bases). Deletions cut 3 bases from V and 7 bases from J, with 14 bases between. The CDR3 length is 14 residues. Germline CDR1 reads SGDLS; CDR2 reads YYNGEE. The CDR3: CASSGRTVGNEQFF. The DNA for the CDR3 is TGTGCCAGCAGCGGGCGGACAGTCGGGAATGAGCAGTTCTTC. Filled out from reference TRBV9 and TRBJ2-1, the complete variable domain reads DSGVTQTPKHLITATGQRVTLRCSPRSGDLSVYWYQQSLDQGLQFLIQYYNGEERAKGNILERFSAQQFPDLHSELNLSSLELGDSALYFCASSGRTVGNEQFFGPGTRLTVL.

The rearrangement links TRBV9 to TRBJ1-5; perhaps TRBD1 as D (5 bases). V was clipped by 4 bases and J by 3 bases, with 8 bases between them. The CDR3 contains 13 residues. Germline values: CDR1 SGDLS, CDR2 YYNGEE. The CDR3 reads CASSSQVNQPQHF. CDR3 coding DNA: TGTGCCAGCAGCTCACAGGTCAATCAGCCCCAGCATTTT.

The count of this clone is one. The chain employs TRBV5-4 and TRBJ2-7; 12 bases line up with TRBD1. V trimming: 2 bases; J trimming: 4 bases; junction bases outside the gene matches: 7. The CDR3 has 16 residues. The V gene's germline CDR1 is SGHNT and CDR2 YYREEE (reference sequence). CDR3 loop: CASSFGTGGRGYEQYF. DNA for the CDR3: TGTGCCAGCAGCTTCGGGACAGGGGGCCGCGGGTACGAGCAGTACTTC.

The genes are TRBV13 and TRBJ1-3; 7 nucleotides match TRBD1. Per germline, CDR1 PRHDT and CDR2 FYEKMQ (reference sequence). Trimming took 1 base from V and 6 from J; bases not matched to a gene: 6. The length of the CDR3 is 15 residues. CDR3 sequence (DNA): TGTGCCAGCAGCTTAGTAGGGGGCGAAGTAAACACCATATATTTT. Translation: CASSLVGGEVNTIYF. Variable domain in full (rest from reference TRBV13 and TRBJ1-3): AAGVIQSPRHLIKEKRETATLKCYPIPRHDTVYWYQQGPGQDPQFLISFYEKMQSDKGSIPDRFSAQQFSDYHSELNMSSLELGDSALYFCASSLVGGEVNTIYFGEGSWLTVV.

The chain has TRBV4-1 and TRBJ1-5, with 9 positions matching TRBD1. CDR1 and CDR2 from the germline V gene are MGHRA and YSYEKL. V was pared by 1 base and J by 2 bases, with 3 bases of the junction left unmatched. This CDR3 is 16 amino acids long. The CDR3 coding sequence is TGCGCCAGCAGCCAAGGGGACAGGGTGGGCAATCAGCCCCAGCATTTT. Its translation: CASSQGDRVGNQPQHF.

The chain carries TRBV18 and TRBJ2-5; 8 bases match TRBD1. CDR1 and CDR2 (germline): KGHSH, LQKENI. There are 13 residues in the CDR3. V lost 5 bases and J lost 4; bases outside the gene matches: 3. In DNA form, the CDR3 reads TGTGCCAGCTCATCCGGACAGGGAGAGACCCAGTACTTC. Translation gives CASSSGQGETQYF. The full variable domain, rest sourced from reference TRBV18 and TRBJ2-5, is NAGVMQNPRHLVRRRGQEARLRCSPMKGHSHVYWYRQLPEEGLKFMVYLQKENIIDESGMPKERFSAEFPKEGPSILRIQQVVRGDSAAYFCASSSGQGETQYFGPGTRLLVL.

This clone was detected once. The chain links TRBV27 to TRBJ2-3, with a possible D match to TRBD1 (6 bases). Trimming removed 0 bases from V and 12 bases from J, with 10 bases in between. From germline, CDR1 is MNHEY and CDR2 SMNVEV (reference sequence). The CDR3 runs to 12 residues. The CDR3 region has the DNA TGTGCCAGCAGTTTATCGGACAGACAACAGTATTTT. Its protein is CASSLSDRQQYF.

CDR3 in DNA: TGTGCCAGCAGTTACGTCGGCGAGCAGTACTTC. It yields the protein CASSYVGEQYF. The chain uses TRBV6-5 and TRBJ2-7; D gene uncertain. There are 11 residues in the CDR3. CDR1 and CDR2 (germline): MNHEY, SVGAGI. Trimming shortened V by 2 bases and J by 6 bases, and 5 bases separated the two germline ends.

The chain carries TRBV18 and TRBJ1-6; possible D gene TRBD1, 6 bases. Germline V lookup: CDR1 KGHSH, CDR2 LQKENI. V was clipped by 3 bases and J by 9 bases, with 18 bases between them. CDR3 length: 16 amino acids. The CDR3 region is CASSPRSNRVGSPLHF. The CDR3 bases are TGTGCCAGCTCACCGCGCTCGAACAGGGTTGGTTCACCCCTCCACTTT.

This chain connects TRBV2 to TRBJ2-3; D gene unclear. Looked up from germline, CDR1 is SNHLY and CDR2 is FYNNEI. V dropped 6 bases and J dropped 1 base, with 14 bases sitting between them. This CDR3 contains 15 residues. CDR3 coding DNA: TGTGCCAGCAGCGACCAGAGGCTCGGCACAGATACGCAGTATTTT. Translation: CASSDQRLGTDTQYF.

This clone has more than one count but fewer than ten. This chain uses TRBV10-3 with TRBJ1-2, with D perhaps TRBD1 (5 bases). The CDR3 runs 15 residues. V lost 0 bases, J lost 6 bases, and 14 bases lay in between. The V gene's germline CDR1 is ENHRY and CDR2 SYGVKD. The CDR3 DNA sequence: TGTGCCATCAGTGAGTCGGGGGACGGAGGGGATGGCTACACCTTC. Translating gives CAISESGDGGDGYTF.

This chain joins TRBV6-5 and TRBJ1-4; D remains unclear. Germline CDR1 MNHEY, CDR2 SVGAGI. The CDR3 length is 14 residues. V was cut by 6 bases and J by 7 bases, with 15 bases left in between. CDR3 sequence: CASSPGSRSEKLFF. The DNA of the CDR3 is TGTGCCAGCAGCCCGGGGTCAAGGAGTGAAAAACTGTTTTTT.

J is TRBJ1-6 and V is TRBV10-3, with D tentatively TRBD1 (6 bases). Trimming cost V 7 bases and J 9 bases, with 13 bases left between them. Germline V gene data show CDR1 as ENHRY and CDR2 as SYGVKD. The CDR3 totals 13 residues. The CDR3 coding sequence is TGTGCCATCACCCCCGGGGGGCTTTCACCCCTCCACTTT. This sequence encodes CAITPGGLSPLHF.

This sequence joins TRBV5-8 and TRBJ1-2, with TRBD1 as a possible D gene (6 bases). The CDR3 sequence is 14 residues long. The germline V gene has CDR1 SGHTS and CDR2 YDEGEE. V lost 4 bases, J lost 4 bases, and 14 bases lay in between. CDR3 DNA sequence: TGTGCCAGCAGCCGTTCGACAGGCTTCTATGGCTACACCTTC. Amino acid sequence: CASSRSTGFYGYTF. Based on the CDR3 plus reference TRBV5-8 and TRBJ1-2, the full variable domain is EAGVTQSPTHLIKTRGQQATLRCSPISGHTSVYWYQQALGLGLQFLLWYDEGEERNRGNFPPRFSGRQFPNYSSELNVNALELEDSALYLCASSRSTGFYGYTFGSGTRLTVV.

CDR3 sequence: CASSLFPGLDRDTQYF. In DNA, the CDR3 is TGCGCCAGCAGCTTGTTTCCGGGACTGGACCGCGATACGCAGTATTTT. The chain combines TRBV5-1 with TRBJ2-3; D is possibly TRBD2 (6 bases). V was trimmed by 1 base and J by 6 bases, leaving 18 bases between them. The germline V gene has CDR1 SGHRS and CDR2 YFSETQ. The CDR3 is 16 residues long.